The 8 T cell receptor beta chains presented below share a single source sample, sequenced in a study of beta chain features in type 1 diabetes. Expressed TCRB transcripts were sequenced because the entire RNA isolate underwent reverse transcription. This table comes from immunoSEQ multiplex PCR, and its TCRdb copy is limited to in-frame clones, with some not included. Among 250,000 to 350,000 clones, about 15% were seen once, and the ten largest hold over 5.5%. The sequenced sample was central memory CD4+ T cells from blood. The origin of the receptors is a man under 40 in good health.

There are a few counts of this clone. Here the CDR3 DNA reads TGTGCCAGTGATGTAGGGCTCGGACGGGGCACTGAAGCTTTCTTT. It translates to CASDVGLGRGTEAFF. V gene TRBV19 combines with J gene TRBJ1-1; D gene ambiguous. The CDR3 length is 15 residues. Trimming took 8 bases from V and 4 from J, leaving 20 bases between them. Germline V gene sequence: CDR1 LNHDA, CDR2 SQIVND (reference sequence).

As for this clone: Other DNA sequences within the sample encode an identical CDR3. For the CDR3, the DNA is TGTGCCAGCAGCTCCGGGACAGTGAACACTGAAGCTTTCTTT. Translating it yields CASSSGTVNTEAFF. V usage is TRBV11-3 and J usage is TRBJ1-1; 7 bases map to TRBD1. With V trimmed by 4 bases and J by 0 bases, 2 bases remained unmatched. Per germline, CDR1 SGHNT and CDR2 YENEEA. CDR3 size: 14 residues. Variable domain in full (rest from reference TRBV11-3 and TRBJ1-1): EAGVVQSPRYKIIEKKQPVAFWCNPISGHNTLYWYLQNLGQGPELLIRYENEEAVDDSQLPKDRFSAERLKGVDSTLKIQPAELGDSAVYLCASSSGTVNTEAFFGQGTRLTVV.

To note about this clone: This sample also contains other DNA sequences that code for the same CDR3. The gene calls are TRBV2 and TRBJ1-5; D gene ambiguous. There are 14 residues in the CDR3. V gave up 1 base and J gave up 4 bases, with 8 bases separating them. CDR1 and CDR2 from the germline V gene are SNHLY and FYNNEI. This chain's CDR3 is CASSEGGRNQPQHF. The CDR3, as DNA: TGTGCCAGCAGTGAAGGCGGCAGAAATCAGCCCCAGCATTTT.

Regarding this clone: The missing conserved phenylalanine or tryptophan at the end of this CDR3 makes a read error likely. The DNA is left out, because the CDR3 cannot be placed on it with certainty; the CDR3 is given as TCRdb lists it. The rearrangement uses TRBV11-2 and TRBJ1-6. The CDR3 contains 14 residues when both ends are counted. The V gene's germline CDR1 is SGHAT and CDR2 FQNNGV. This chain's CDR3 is CASSLTPSNSPLLS.

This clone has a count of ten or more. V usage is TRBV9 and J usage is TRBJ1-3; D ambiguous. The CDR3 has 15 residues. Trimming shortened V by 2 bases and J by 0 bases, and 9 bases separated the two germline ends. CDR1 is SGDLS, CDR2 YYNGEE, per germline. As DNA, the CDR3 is TGTGCCAGCAGCGTCGGTCGTTACTCTGGAAACACCATATATTTT. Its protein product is CASSVGRYSGNTIYF.

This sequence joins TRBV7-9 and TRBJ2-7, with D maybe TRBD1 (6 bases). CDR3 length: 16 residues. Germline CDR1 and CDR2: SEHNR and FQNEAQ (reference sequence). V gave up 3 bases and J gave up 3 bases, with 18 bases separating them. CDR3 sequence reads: CASSFVPVGANYEQYV. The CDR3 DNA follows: TGTGCCAGCAGCTTCGTTCCAGTGGGGGCAAACTACGAGCAGTACGTC.

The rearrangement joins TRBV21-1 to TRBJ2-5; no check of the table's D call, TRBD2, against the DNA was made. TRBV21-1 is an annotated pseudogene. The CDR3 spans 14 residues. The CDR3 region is CASSKDKGRETQYF. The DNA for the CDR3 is TGTGCCAGCAGCAAAGATAAGGGGAGGGAGACCCAGTACTTC.

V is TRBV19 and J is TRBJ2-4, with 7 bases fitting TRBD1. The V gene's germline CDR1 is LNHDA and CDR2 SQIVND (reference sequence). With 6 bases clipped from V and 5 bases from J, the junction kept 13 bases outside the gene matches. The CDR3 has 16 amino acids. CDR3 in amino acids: CASSPPTGKGENIQYF. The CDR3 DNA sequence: TGTGCCAGTAGCCCCCCGACAGGGAAGGGGGAAAACATTCAGTACTTC.